One and the same sample provided the 27 T cell receptor beta chains below, sequenced in a study of tissue T cells after allogeneic stem cell transplantation. Documented time point: mouse harvest day 7 after allogeneic transplant. Each mouse received 10^7 T-cell-depleted marrow cells plus 10^6 splenic CD5+ T cells by tail vein. The assay was immunoSEQ multiplex PCR, and TCRdb's table has in-frame clones only and misses some. The data contain 2,000 to 3,000 clones, 50% to 55% of them singletons. The specimen sequenced was spleen. The receptors shown here come from a female BALB/c mouse given C57BL/6 T cells with graft-versus-host disease after an allogeneic hematopoietic cell transplant.

Notes on this clone: The gene symbols are mouse symbols. The sequence runs out 1 residue before the end of the CDR3; the remainder is reconstructed from the germline J gene. The V and J genes are TRBV1 and TRBJ1-4; 10 bases agree with TRBD1. CDR3 length: 16 amino acids. V shed 3 bases, J shed 1 base, and the junction held 2 bases outside the gene matches. CDR1 and CDR2 from the germline V gene are NSQYPW and LRSPGD (reference sequence). Incomplete CDR3 DNA: TGCACCTGCAGTGCGCGGGACAGGGGTTCCAACGAAAGATTATTT. As protein: CTCSARDRGSNERLF. The full CDR3 protein is CTCSARDRGSNERLFF. Together with reference TRBV1 and TRBJ1-4, the CDR3 gives the full variable domain: VTLLEQNPRWRLVPRGQAVNLRCILKNSQYPWMSWYQQDLQKQLQWLFTLRSPGDKEVKSLPGADYLATRVTDTELRLQVANMSQGRTLYCTCSARDRGSNERLFFGHGTKLSVL.

In this sample, this clone turned up a few times. Each gene name is a mouse one. The observed sequence ends 1 residue before the CDR3 terminus, with the missing tail filled in from the germline J gene. The J gene is TRBJ2-7, the V gene TRBV29; D is uncertain. Deletions cut 3 bases from V and 4 bases from J, with 7 bases between. The CDR3 is 12 residues long. Germline CDR1 is MSHET and CDR2 is SYDVDS. The CDR3 bases that were read are TGTGCTAGCAGTTTGAACAGATATGAACAGTAC. It encodes CASSLNRYEQY. The whole CDR3 protein is CASSLNRYEQYF.

In its sample, this clone was seen a few times. Germline and genes here are mouse. The DNA ends 1 residue before the CDR3 does, and the rest of the CDR3 is filled in from the germline J gene. J is TRBJ2-3 and V is TRBV13-2; 10 bases map to TRBD2. Germline CDR1 reads NNHNN; CDR2 reads SYGAGS (reference sequence). V gave up 2 bases and J gave up 1 base; unmatched junction bases: 1. The CDR3 consists of 15 residues. CDR3 region: CASGEGTGGAETLYF. The CDR3 DNA, read in part, is TGTGCCAGCGGTGAGGGGACTGGGGGTGCAGAAACGCTGTAT.

A remark on this clone: Genes here carry mouse names. The CDR3 end lies 1 residue beyond the end of the read and is filled in from the germline J gene. This chain connects TRBV13-2 to TRBJ2-5, with D perhaps matching TRBD1 or TRBD2 (5 bases each). This CDR3 spans 15 amino acids. Deletions cut 1 base from V and 1 base from J, with 10 bases between. Germline V CDR1 and CDR2: NNHNN, SYGAGS (reference sequence). CDR3 bases read: TGTGCCAGCGGTGATCCTAGGGACGACCAAGACACCCAGTAC. Its translation is CASGDPRDDQDTQY. The entire CDR3 reads CASGDPRDDQDTQYF.

A few counts support this clone. All gene names here are mouse names. The read stops 1 residue short of the end of the CDR3; the missing end is completed from the germline J gene. The chain links TRBV19 to TRBJ2-1, with D possibly being TRBD1 (6 bases). V shed 6 bases and J shed 0 bases, with 10 bases lying between them. CDR1 FNHDT and CDR2 SITEND come from the germline V gene (reference sequence). The CDR3 runs 14 residues. The CDR3 reads CASIPTGNYAEQFF. The sequenced CDR3 bases are TGTGCCAGCATCCCGACAGGTAACTATGCTGAGCAGTTC.

Note on this clone: These gene names are mouse names. The read halts 1 residue ahead of the CDR3 end, with the missing end drawn from the germline J gene. The gene calls are TRBV4 and TRBJ2-5; D is perhaps TRBD2 (6 bases). The V gene's germline CDR1 is LGHDT and CDR2 YNNKQL (reference sequence). V gave up 4 bases and J gave up 11 bases, with 10 bases separating them. The CDR3 has 11 residues. CDR3 region: CASSLLGYQYF. The CDR3 bases that were read are TGTGCCAGCAGCTTGCTGGGGTACCAGTAC.

Regarding this clone: The genes and germline here are from mouse. The CDR3 loop is CASSWGAGQLYF. The sequenced part of the CDR3 DNA is TGTGCTAGCAGTTGGGGGGCCGGGCAGCTCTAC. The J gene is TRBJ2-2, the V gene TRBV29, with a possible D match to TRBD2 (6 bases). The sequenced fragment ends 1 residue before the CDR3 boundary, so the rest is inferred from the germline J gene. The CDR3 has 12 residues. In germline, CDR1 is MSHET, CDR2 SYDVDS. V lost 4 bases, J lost 6 bases, and 6 bases lay in between.

This clone was detected a few times. Genes here carry mouse names. The read ends 1 residue early relative to the CDR3; the germline J gene fills the gap. This sequence joins TRBV26 and TRBJ2-1; D gene uncertain. CDR3 length equals 14 residues. V was cut by 4 bases and J by 7 bases, with 14 bases left in between. CDR1 KGHPV and CDR2 FQNQEV come from the germline V gene (reference sequence). The sequenced part of the CDR3 DNA is TGTGCCAGCAGTCCCCCGCGGGCGAGAGCTGAGCAGTTC. This translates into CASSPPRARAEQF. The complete CDR3 sequence is CASSPPRARAEQFF.

Notes on this clone: Any gene name here is a mouse gene name. The read stops 1 residue short of the end of the CDR3; the missing end is completed from the germline J gene. The chain has TRBV19 and TRBJ1-1; 10 bases agree with TRBD1. CDR3 length equals 16 residues. The V segment lost 2 bases and the J segment 1 base; nucleotides outside the gene matches: 5. CDR1 is FNHDT and CDR2 is SITEND in the germline V gene (reference sequence). CDR3 in amino acids: CASSIRDRGRNTEVFF. Incomplete CDR3 DNA: TGTGCCAGCAGTATCCGGGACAGGGGAAGGAACACAGAAGTCTTC.

Worth noting for this clone: The gene names here belong to mouse. The CDR3 end is not reached by the read, which stops 1 residue before it; the germline J gene fills it in. The chain links TRBV29 to TRBJ1-1; D perhaps matches TRBD1 (5 bases). The CDR3 has 15 residues. The germline V and J ends were trimmed by 4 bases and 4 bases, with 16 bases remaining between them. Germline V lookup: CDR1 MSHET, CDR2 SYDVDS. This chain's CDR3 is CASSSSRVGSTEVFF. The DNA read from the CDR3 is TGTGCTAGCAGTTCCTCCAGGGTTGGTAGCACAGAAGTCTTC.

Regarding this clone: All gene names here are mouse names. The CDR3 is cut off 1 residue early in the read; its end comes from the germline J gene. This chain connects TRBV16 to TRBJ2-1; 7 bases are a match to TRBD2. Trimming at V came to 4 bases and at J to 8 bases, leaving 2 bases not matched to a gene. The CDR3 spans 12 residues. Germline V gene lookup returns CDR1 SGHSA and CDR2 FRNQAP. This CDR3 is CASSSGLTEQFF. The sequenced part of the CDR3 DNA is TGTGCAAGCAGCTCGGGACTGACTGAGCAGTTC. Full variable domain (rest looked up from reference TRBV16 and TRBJ2-1): NAGVIQTPRHKVTGKGQEATLWCEPISGHSAVFWYRQTIVQGLEFLTYFRNQAPIDDSGMPKERFSAQMPNQSHSTLKIQSTQPQDSAVYLCASSSGLTEQFFGPGTRLTVL.

As to this clone: The germline and genes are mouse ones. The CDR3 end falls 1 residue outside the read, so it is completed with the germline J gene. The chain employs TRBV29 and TRBJ1-5; a weak D match, TRBD1 (5 bases). The CDR3 totals 12 residues. Trimming took 5 bases from V and 6 from J, leaving 8 bases between them. Looked up from germline, CDR1 is MSHET and CDR2 is SYDVDS. Partial CDR3 DNA: TGTGCTAGCAGTGACAGACGCCAGGCTCCGCTT. Encoded protein: CASSDRRQAPL. The entire CDR3 sequence reads CASSDRRQAPLF.

There are a few counts of this clone. Mouse germline and gene names are used. From the germline J gene comes the end of the CDR3, since the read stops 1 residue before it. V gene TRBV13-1 combines with J gene TRBJ1-6; D gene ambiguous. TRBJ1-6 is filed as an ORF, its function uncertain. CDR1 and CDR2 from the germline V gene are NSHNY and SYGAGN. Trimming removed 2 bases at V and 2 bases at J, with 5 bases between. This CDR3 comprises 14 residues. The chain's CDR3 is CASSEQTYNSPLYF. The sequenced CDR3 bases are TGTGCCAGCAGTGAACAGACCTATAATTCGCCCCTCTAC.

This clone has only a few counts. Gene names and germline match the mouse. The read terminates 1 residue before the CDR3 end, so the remaining end is supplied by the germline J gene. The chain couples TRBV3 to TRBJ2-7, with 11 nucleotides matching TRBD2. Germline V gene data show CDR1 as SNHLY and CDR2 as FYNGKV (reference sequence). The CDR3 has 14 residues. The V gene end was trimmed by 8 bases and the J gene end by 4 bases; junction bases not matched to a gene: 7. CDR3 residues: CASSPGTGGYEQYF. The sequenced part of the CDR3 DNA is TGTGCCAGCTCTCCCGGGACTGGGGGTTATGAACAGTAC.

For this clone: Gene names and germline refer to mouse. The read terminates 1 residue before the CDR3 end, so the remaining end is supplied by the germline J gene. The chain uses TRBV13-2 and TRBJ2-5; 10 bases agree with TRBD2. CDR1 is NNHNN and CDR2 is SYGAGS in the germline V gene (reference sequence). With 1 base clipped from V and 0 bases from J, the junction kept 2 bases outside the gene matches. This CDR3 region has 16 residues. This CDR3 is CASGDLGGLNQDTQYF. The part of the CDR3 DNA that was read is TGTGCCAGCGGTGATCTGGGGGGGCTTAACCAAGACACCCAGTAC.

This clone was detected only a few times. Each gene name is a mouse one. The read comes to an end 1 residue before the CDR3 does, leaving the germline J gene to fill in the end. The chain links TRBV16 to TRBJ1-4; no reliable D call. The CDR3 length is 13 residues. Germline CDR1 SGHSA, CDR2 FRNQAP. The V end lost 5 bases, the J end lost 4 bases, and 8 bases lay between the germline ends. CDR3 amino acids: CASSPGGNERLFF. The sequenced part of the CDR3 DNA is TGTGCAAGCAGCCCGGGCGGCAACGAAAGATTATTT.

This clone was seen once. The gene names here belong to mouse. Read data end 1 residue before the CDR3 end; the end is taken from the germline J gene. The chain carries TRBV3 and TRBJ2-1; D might be TRBD2 (5 bases). V lost 6 bases to trimming and J lost 1 base, with 10 bases between them. Germline-derived CDR1 and CDR2 are SNHLY and FYNGKV (reference sequence). The CDR3 runs to 14 residues. The CDR3 loop is CASRQTDNYAEQFF. The sequenced part of the CDR3 DNA is TGTGCCAGCAGGCAGACTGACAACTATGCTGAGCAGTTC.

This clone has a handful of counts. Here the gene names and germline are mouse. The read stops 1 residue short of the end of the CDR3; the missing end is completed from the germline J gene. The chain links TRBV26 to TRBJ2-2, with D tentatively TRBD2 (6 bases). Trimming stripped 2 bases from V and 6 bases from J, with 7 bases between. CDR1 and CDR2 from the germline V gene are KGHPV and FQNQEV (reference sequence). The CDR3 extends over 13 amino acids. CDR3 sequence: CASSLRGAGQLYF. CDR3 DNA, as far as it was read: TGTGCCAGCAGTCTGCGGGGGGCCGGGCAGCTCTAC.

For this clone: Gene labels here are mouse ones. The read ends 1 residue before the CDR3 terminus; that terminus is restored from the germline J gene. This chain uses TRBV3 with TRBJ2-1; D may be TRBD1 or TRBD2 (5 bases each). This CDR3 has 15 amino acids. V lost 2 bases and J 3 bases, leaving 11 bases between the germline ends. Germline-derived CDR1 and CDR2 are SNHLY and FYNGKV (reference sequence). The CDR3 bases that were read are TGTGCCAGCAGCTTATTCGATGGGGCCTATGCTGAGCAGTTC. Its translation is CASSLFDGAYAEQF. The entire CDR3 protein is CASSLFDGAYAEQFF. Full variable domain (remainder filled in from reference TRBV3 and TRBJ2-1): GPKVLQIPSHQIIDMGQMVTLNCDPVSNHLYFYWYKQILGQQMEFLVNFYNGKVMEKSKLFKDQFSVERPDGSYFTLKIQPTALEDSAVYFCASSLFDGAYAEQFFGPGTRLTVL.

Only a few counts were recorded for this clone. Gene labels here are mouse ones. The sequence runs out 1 residue before the end of the CDR3; the remainder is reconstructed from the germline J gene. The rearrangement joins TRBV5 to TRBJ2-1; D unresolved. Germline values: CDR1 LGHNA, CDR2 YNLKQL (reference sequence). Trimming cost V 2 bases and J 1 base, with 9 bases left between them. This CDR3 has 15 residues. The covered CDR3 bases are TGTGCCAGCAGCCAATCCCCGGGGAACTATGCTGAGCAGTTC. It encodes CASSQSPGNYAEQF. The entire CDR3 is CASSQSPGNYAEQFF.

In regard to this clone: Germline and genes: mouse. Incomplete CDR3 DNA: TGTGCCAGACAGGTTTCCAACGAAAGATTATTT. This sequence encodes CARQVSNERLF. The whole CDR3 sequence is CARQVSNERLFF. The chain recombines TRBV13-2 with TRBJ1-4; perhaps TRBD1 as D (5 bases). The CDR3 end falls 1 residue outside the read, so it is completed with the germline J gene. V was clipped by 8 bases and J by 0 bases, with 5 bases between them. The CDR3 has 12 amino acids. Germline V gene data show CDR1 as NNHNN and CDR2 as SYGAGS (reference sequence).

This clone was seen more than once but under ten times. Genes and germline are mouse. Coverage ceases 1 residue before the CDR3 finishes, and the germline J gene fills in the end. The V gene is TRBV2, the J gene TRBJ2-2; TRBD2 aligns across 8 bases. The CDR3 length is 15 residues. Germline V gene sequence: CDR1 LGHNA, CDR2 YSYQKL. The trim removed 0 bases at V and 3 bases at J, leaving 0 bases unmatched. CDR3 bases read: TGTGCCAGCAGCCAAGAGGGGGGGCACACCGGGCAGCTCTAC. Translating it yields CASSQEGGHTGQLY. In full, the CDR3 reads CASSQEGGHTGQLYF.

Points on this clone: Any gene name here is a mouse gene name. The read stops 1 residue short of the end of the CDR3; the missing end is completed from the germline J gene. The genes are TRBV3 and TRBJ2-1, with D possibly matching TRBD1 (6 bases). The CDR3 is 15 residues long. Trimming took off 1 base at V and 0 bases at J, with 7 bases between the two ends. Germline V gene lookup returns CDR1 SNHLY and CDR2 FYNGKV (reference sequence). CDR3 bases read: TGTGCCAGCAGCTTAGGGACAGTTAACTATGCTGAGCAGTTC. It translates to CASSLGTVNYAEQF. The entire CDR3 protein is CASSLGTVNYAEQFF.

This clone is labeled medium-sized. The genes are named according to mouse. Coverage ceases 1 residue before the CDR3 finishes, and the germline J gene fills in the end. The rearrangement joins TRBV1 to TRBJ1-5; perhaps TRBD1 as D (6 bases). Germline CDR1 reads NSQYPW; CDR2 reads LRSPGD (reference sequence). With 8 bases removed from V and 1 base from J, the gap between germline ends came to 9 bases. This CDR3 comprises 13 residues. The part of the CDR3 DNA that was read is TGCACCTGCCGGGGACACAACAACCAGGCTCCGCTT. As protein: CTCRGHNNQAPL. The full CDR3 protein reads CTCRGHNNQAPLF.

As for this clone: The listed genes are named as in mouse. The read terminates 1 residue ahead of where the CDR3 ends, so the germline J gene completes it. The V gene is TRBV24, the J gene TRBJ1-4; tentative D call: TRBD1 (6 bases). This CDR3 is 14 amino acids long. Germline CDR1 and CDR2: KGHTA and FRNEEI. Between the trimmed V and J ends, which lost 5 bases and 3 bases, there was a span of 10 bases. The covered CDR3 bases are TGTGCCAGCAGTATAGGGGGGGCCAACGAAAGATTATTT. Its protein product is CASSIGGANERLF. The full CDR3 sequence reads CASSIGGANERLFF.

About this clone: Any gene name here is a mouse gene name. The read ends 1 residue before the CDR3 terminus; that terminus is restored from the germline J gene. J is TRBJ2-5 and V is TRBV5; the match to TRBD2 covers 8 bases. Germline CDR1 is LGHNA and CDR2 is YNLKQL (reference sequence). Trimming at V came to 4 bases and at J to 2 bases, leaving 2 bases not matched to a gene. This CDR3 is 14 amino acids long. CDR3 DNA, as far as it was read: TGTGCCAGCAGCCCTGACTGGGGCCAAGACACCCAGTAC. Its translation is CASSPDWGQDTQY. The complete CDR3 protein is CASSPDWGQDTQYF.

This clone has only a few counts. The germline and genes are mouse ones. The missing CDR3 end, 1 residue past where the read stops, is filled in from the germline J gene. The chain links TRBV1 to TRBJ2-7; the match to TRBD1 covers 9 bases. V lost 0 bases and J lost 6; bases outside the gene matches: 9. The CDR3 has 16 amino acids. Germline lookup yields CDR1 NSQYPW and CDR2 LRSPGD (reference sequence). The CDR3 sequence: CTCSADRGQGGSEQYF. CDR3 DNA (partial): TGCACCTGCAGTGCAGATCGGGGACAGGGAGGGAGTGAACAGTAC. Filled out from reference TRBV1 and TRBJ2-7, the complete variable domain reads VTLLEQNPRWRLVPRGQAVNLRCILKNSQYPWMSWYQQDLQKQLQWLFTLRSPGDKEVKSLPGADYLATRVTDTELRLQVANMSQGRTLYCTCSADRGQGGSEQYFGPGTRLTVL.